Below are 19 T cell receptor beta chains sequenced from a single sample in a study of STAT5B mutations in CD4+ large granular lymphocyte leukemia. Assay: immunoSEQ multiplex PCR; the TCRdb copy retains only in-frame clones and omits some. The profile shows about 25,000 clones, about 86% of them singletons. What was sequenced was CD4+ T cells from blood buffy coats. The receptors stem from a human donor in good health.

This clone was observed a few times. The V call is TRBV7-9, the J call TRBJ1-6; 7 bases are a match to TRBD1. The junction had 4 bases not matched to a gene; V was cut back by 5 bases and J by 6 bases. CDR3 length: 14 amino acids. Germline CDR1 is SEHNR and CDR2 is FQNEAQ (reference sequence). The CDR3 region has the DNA TGTGCCAGCAGCCGGCGGGACAGTAATTCACCCCTCCACTTT. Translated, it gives CASSRRDSNSPLHF.

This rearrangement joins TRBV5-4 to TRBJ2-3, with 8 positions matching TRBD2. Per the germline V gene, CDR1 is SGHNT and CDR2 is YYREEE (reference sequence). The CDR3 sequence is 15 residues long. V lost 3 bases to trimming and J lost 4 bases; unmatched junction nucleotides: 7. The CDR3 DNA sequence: TGTGCCAGCAGCTCGGGACTAGAGGGGGCAGATACGCAGTATTTT. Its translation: CASSSGLEGADTQYF.

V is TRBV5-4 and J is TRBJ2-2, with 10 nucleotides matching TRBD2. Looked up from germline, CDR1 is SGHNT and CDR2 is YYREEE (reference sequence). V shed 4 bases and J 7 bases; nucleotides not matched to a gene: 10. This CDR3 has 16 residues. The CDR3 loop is CASSGWTSGIVGELFF. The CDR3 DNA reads TGTGCCAGCAGCGGATGGACTAGCGGTATTGTCGGGGAGCTGTTTTTT. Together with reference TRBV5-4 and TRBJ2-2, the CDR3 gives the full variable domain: ETGVTQSPTHLIKTRGQQVTLRCSSQSGHNTVSWYQQALGQGPQFIFQYYREEENGRGNFPPRFSGLQFPNYSSELNVNALELDDSALYLCASSGWTSGIVGELFFGEGSRLTVL.

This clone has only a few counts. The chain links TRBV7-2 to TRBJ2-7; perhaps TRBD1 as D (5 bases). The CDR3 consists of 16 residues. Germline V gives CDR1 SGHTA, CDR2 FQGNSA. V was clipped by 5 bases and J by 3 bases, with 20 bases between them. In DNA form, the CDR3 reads TGTGCCAGCAGCGGGGCAGAAGGGTCCAGGGACTACGAGCAGTACTTC. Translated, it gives CASSGAEGSRDYEQYF.

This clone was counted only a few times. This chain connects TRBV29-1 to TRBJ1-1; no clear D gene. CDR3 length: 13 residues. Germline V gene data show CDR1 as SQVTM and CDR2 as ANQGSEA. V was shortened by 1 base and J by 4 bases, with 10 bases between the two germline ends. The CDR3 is CSVEGRVRTEAFF. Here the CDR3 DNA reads TGCAGCGTTGAAGGGAGGGTACGCACTGAAGCTTTCTTT.

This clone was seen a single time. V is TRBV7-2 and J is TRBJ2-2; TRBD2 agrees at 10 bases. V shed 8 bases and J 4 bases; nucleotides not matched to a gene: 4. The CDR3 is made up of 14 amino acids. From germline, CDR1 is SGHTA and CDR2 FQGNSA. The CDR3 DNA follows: TGTGCCAGCGTGGGACTAGCGAGCACCGGGGAGCTGTTTTTT. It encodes CASVGLASTGELFF.

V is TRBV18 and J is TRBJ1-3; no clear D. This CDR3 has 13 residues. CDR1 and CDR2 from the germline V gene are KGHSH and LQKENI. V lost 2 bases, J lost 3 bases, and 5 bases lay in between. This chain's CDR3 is CASSPTGGNTIYF. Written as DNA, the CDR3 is TGTGCCAGCTCACCAACTGGTGGAAACACCATATATTTT.

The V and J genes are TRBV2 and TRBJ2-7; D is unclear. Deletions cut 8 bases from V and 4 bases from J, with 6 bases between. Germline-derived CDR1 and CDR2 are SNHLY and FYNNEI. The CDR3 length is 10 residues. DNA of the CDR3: TGTGCCAGCTCTTTGTACGAGCAGTACGTC. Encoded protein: CASSLYEQYV.

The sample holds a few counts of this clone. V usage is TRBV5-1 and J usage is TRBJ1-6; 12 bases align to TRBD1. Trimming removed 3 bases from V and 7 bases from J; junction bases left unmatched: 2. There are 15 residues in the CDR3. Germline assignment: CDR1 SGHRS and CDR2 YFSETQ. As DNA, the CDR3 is TGCGCCAGCAGCTCGGGGACAGGGGGCAATTCACCCCTCCACTTT. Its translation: CASSSGTGGNSPLHF.

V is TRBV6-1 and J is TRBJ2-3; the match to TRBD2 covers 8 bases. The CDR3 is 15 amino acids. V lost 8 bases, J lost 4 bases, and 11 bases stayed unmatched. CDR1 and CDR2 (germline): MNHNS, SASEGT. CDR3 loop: CASGTFGGAPDTQYF. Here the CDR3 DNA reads TGTGCCAGCGGAACCTTCGGGGGGGCTCCAGATACGCAGTATTTT.

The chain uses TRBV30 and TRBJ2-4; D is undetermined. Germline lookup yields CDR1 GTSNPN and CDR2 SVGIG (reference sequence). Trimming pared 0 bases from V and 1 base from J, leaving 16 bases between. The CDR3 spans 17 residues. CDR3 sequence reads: CAWSVLGTPRAKNIQYF. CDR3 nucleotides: TGTGCCTGGAGTGTACTTGGTACCCCTCGGGCCAAAAACATTCAGTACTTC.

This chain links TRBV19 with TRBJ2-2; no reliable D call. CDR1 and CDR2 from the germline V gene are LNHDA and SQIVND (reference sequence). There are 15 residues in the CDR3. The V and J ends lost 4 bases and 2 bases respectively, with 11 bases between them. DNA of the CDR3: TGTGCCAGTAGTAATAGCAACCCAAACACCGGGGAGCTGTTTTTT. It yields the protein CASSNSNPNTGELFF.

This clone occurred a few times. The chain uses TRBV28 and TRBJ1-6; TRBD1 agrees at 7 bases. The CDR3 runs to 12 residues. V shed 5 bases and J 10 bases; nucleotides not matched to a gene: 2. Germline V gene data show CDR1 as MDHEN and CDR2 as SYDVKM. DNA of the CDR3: TGTGCCAGCAGTGACAGGGTGTCACCCCTCCACTTT. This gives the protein CASSDRVSPLHF.

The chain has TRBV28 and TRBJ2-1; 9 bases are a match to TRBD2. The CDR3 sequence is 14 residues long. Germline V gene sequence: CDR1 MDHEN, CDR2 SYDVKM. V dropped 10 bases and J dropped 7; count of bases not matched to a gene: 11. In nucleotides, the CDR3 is TGTGCCACCACCCCTAGCGGGAAGGAGAATGAGCAGTTCTTC. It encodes CATTPSGKENEQFF.

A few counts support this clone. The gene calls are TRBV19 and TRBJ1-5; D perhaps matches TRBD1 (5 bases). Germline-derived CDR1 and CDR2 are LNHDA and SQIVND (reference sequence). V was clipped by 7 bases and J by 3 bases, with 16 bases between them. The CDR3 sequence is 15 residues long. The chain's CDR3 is CASNRQSGANQPQHF. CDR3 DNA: TGTGCCAGTAATAGACAGAGTGGGGCCAATCAGCCCCAGCATTTT. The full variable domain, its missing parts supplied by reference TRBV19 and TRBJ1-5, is DGGITQSPKYLFRKEGQNVTLSCEQNLNHDAMYWYRQDPGQGLRLIYYSQIVNDFQKGDIAEGYSVSREKKESFPLTVTSAQKNPTAFYLCASNRQSGANQPQHFGDGTRLSIL.

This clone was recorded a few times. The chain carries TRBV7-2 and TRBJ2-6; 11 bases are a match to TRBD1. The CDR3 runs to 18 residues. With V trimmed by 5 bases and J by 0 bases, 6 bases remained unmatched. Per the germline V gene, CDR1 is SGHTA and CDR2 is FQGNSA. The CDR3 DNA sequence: TGTGCCAGCAGCCCGGGACAGGGGGGTTTCTCTGGGGCCAACGTCCTGACTTTC. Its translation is CASSPGQGGFSGANVLTF.

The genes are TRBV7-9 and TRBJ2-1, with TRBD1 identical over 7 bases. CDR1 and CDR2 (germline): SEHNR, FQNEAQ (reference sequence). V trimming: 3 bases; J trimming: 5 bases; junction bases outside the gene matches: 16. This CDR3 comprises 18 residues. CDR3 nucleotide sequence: TGTGCCAGCAGCTTGCAAGGCTTAGAGACAGGGTTTGACAATGAGCAGTTCTTC. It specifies CASSLQGLETGFDNEQFF.

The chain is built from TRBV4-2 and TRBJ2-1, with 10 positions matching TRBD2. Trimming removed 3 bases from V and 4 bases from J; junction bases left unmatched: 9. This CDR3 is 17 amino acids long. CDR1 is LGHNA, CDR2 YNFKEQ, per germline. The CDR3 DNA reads TGTGCCAGCAGCCACGCGGTCGCTAGCGGGGGTTACAATGAGCAGTTCTTC. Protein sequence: CASSHAVASGGYNEQFF.

CDR3 sequence: CASSLQSRSNTEAFF. CDR3 DNA sequence: TGTGCCAGCAGCTTACAAAGTCGGTCGAACACTGAAGCTTTCTTT. The chain employs TRBV7-8 and TRBJ1-1; no clear D. The V gene's germline CDR1 is SGHVS and CDR2 FQNEAQ. Between the trimmed V and J ends, which lost 2 bases and 1 base, there was a span of 11 bases. The CDR3 runs to 15 residues.